These 18 T cell receptor beta chains share one sample of origin, sequenced in a study of blood T cell repertoires in COVID-19. TCRdb's copy holds only in-frame clones and misses some; the assay was immunoSEQ multiplex PCR. The data hold around 220,000 clones, with 84% observed a single time. Sequencing was done on a sample of PBMCs or T cells enriched from blood (not recorded which). Receptors originate from a woman aged 40-49 years who had recovered from COVID-19.

This clone was detected a few times. J is TRBJ2-5 and V is TRBV4-1, with TRBD2 identical over 11 bases. The CDR3 covers 17 residues. From germline, CDR1 is MGHRA and CDR2 YSYEKL. The V segment lost 0 bases and the J segment 5 bases; nucleotides outside the gene matches: 8. The CDR3 coding sequence is TGCGCCAGCAGCCAAGACCCGCTACTAGCGGGAGCGGAGACCCAGTACTTC. Its protein product is CASSQDPLLAGAETQYF.

This chain joins TRBV6-1 and TRBJ2-3; 12 bases align to TRBD1. Germline assignment: CDR1 MNHNS and CDR2 SASEGT. The J segment lost 1 base and the V segment lost 3 bases, leaving 11 bases of the junction unmatched. The CDR3 has 19 amino acids. The CDR3 region is CASSDQSPGTGGGTDTQYF. The DNA of the CDR3 is TGTGCCAGCAGTGATCAAAGTCCCGGGACAGGGGGCGGCACAGATACGCAGTATTTT.

V is TRBV7-9 and J is TRBJ2-3; D might be TRBD2 (6 bases). Germline V gives CDR1 SEHNR, CDR2 FQNEAQ (reference sequence). Deletions cut 5 bases from V and 2 bases from J, with 11 bases between. The CDR3 sequence is 14 residues long. DNA for the CDR3: TGTGCCAGCAGCCCTGGACTAACCACAGATACGCAGTATTTT. This gives the protein CASSPGLTTDTQYF.

This rearrangement joins TRBV10-3 to TRBJ2-7, with TRBD1 matching over 12 bases. J lost 5 bases, V lost 0 bases, and 5 bases had no gene match. Germline V CDR1 and CDR2: ENHRY, SYGVKD. The CDR3 has 16 residues. CDR3 bases: TGTGCCATCAGTGAGTCGGGGACAGGGGGCATCGACGAGCAGTACTTC. As protein: CAISESGTGGIDEQYF.

V gene TRBV9 combines with J gene TRBJ2-3; tentative D call: TRBD2 (6 bases). The CDR3 is made up of 15 amino acids. Germline V gene sequence: CDR1 SGDLS, CDR2 YYNGEE. V was shortened by 4 bases and J by 5 bases, with 17 bases between the two germline ends. The CDR3 sequence: CASSLTGRRKDTQYF. The CDR3 DNA sequence: TGTGCCAGCAGCCTCACCGGGAGAAGGAAAGATACGCAGTATTTT.

The chain uses TRBV4-3 and TRBJ2-1; TRBD2 might be the D (7 bases). Per the germline V gene, CDR1 is LGHNA and CDR2 is YSLEER. The CDR3 runs to 15 residues. V gave up 3 bases and J gave up 9 bases, with 18 bases separating them. The DNA of the CDR3 is TGCGCCAGCAGCCATGGCAGAGGGGGGGATGGTGAGCAGTTCTTC. This sequence encodes CASSHGRGGDGEQFF.

The chain recombines TRBV3-1 (or the pseudogene TRBV3-2) with TRBJ2-2; tentatively, D is TRBD2 (6 bases). This CDR3 spans 14 amino acids. Germline V gene lookup returns CDR1 LGHDT and CDR2 YNNKEL (reference sequence). Deletions cut 9 bases from V and 5 bases from J, with 16 bases between. CDR3 sequence (DNA): TGTGCCAGTACCCAGCGGAGGGGAACCGGGGAGCTGTTTTTT. Amino acid sequence: CASTQRRGTGELFF.

This clone has a single count. CDR3 in DNA: TGTGCCAGCAGTTCAAACTCCTACGAGCAGTACTTC. Its protein is CASSSNSYEQYF. The chain joins TRBV27 to TRBJ2-7; no definite D call. The CDR3 has 12 residues. Trimming removed 4 bases at V and 0 bases at J, with 4 bases between. Germline V gives CDR1 MNHEY, CDR2 SMNVEV (reference sequence).

This rearrangement joins TRBV14 to TRBJ2-1; 10 bases align to TRBD2. V dropped 4 bases and J dropped 0; count of bases not matched to a gene: 9. Looked up from germline, CDR1 is SGHDN and CDR2 is FVKESK. The CDR3 has 18 residues. The CDR3 coding sequence is TGTGCCAGCAGCCTGGGACTAGCGACGGCTGGCTCCTACAATGAGCAGTTCTTC. It specifies CASSLGLATAGSYNEQFF.

This chain connects TRBV9 to TRBJ2-3; a possible D gene is TRBD2 (5 bases). The CDR3 has 16 amino acids. CDR1 is SGDLS, CDR2 YYNGEE, per germline. V lost 0 bases to trimming and J lost 3 bases, with 14 bases between them. CDR3 residues: CASSVAGGRGTDTQYF. The CDR3 DNA reads as TGTGCCAGCAGCGTAGCCGGTGGCCGCGGGACAGATACGCAGTATTTT.

This chain uses TRBV30 with TRBJ1-4; 8 nucleotides line up with TRBD1. After removal of 4 bases from V and 13 bases from J, the junction contained 8 bases not matched to a gene. CDR1 and CDR2 (germline): GTSNPN, SVGIG (reference sequence). The CDR3 sequence is 12 residues long. The DNA for the CDR3 is TGTGCCTGGACAGACTCCGGGACAGGACTGTTTTTT. Its protein is CAWTDSGTGLFF.

The rearrangement joins TRBV30 to TRBJ2-7; 13 bases agree with TRBD2. Germline trimming cut 2 bases from V and 3 bases from J; bases unmatched to any gene: 4. The length of the CDR3 is 15 residues. Germline V CDR1 and CDR2: GTSNPN, SVGIG (reference sequence). The CDR3 bases are TGTGCCTGGAGTCTGGGACTAGCGGGGCTCTACGAGCAGTACTTC. It translates to CAWSLGLAGLYEQYF.

The rearrangement joins TRBV9 to TRBJ2-3, with a weak D call TRBD2 (6 bases). CDR1 is SGDLS, CDR2 YYNGEE, per germline. The V and J ends lost 5 bases and 0 bases respectively, with 19 bases between them. The CDR3 loop spans 17 amino acids. The DNA for the CDR3 is TGTGCCAGCAGTTCACCGGGAGCCCGAACTAGCACAGATACGCAGTATTTT. This translates into CASSSPGARTSTDTQYF.

This clone was recorded once. The chain employs TRBV7-2 and TRBJ2-2, with D hard to call. V was cut by 5 bases and J by 6 bases, with 10 bases left in between. The V gene's germline CDR1 is SGHTA and CDR2 FQGNSA. CDR3 length: 13 residues. CDR3 loop: CASSVLGSGELFF. CDR3 nucleotide sequence: TGTGCCAGCAGCGTCCTCGGGTCCGGGGAGCTGTTTTTT.

This clone has just a few counts. The chain has TRBV30 and TRBJ1-4; D unresolved. Germline V lookup: CDR1 GTSNPN, CDR2 SVGIG (reference sequence). V lost 0 bases, J lost 10 bases, and 15 bases lay in between. The CDR3 covers 14 residues. The CDR3 nucleotides read TGTGCCTGGAGTGTAGCGGGAGTCATGGGAAAACTGTTTTTT. Translating it yields CAWSVAGVMGKLFF.

The V call is TRBV9, the J call TRBJ2-2; a possible D gene is TRBD2 (5 bases). This CDR3 region has 15 residues. Germline CDR1 reads SGDLS; CDR2 reads YYNGEE. Between the trimmed V and J ends, which lost 0 bases and 3 bases, there was a span of 9 bases. The CDR3 sequence is CASSVGGSHTGELFF. The CDR3, as DNA: TGTGCCAGCAGCGTAGGTGGGAGTCACACCGGGGAGCTGTTTTTT.

The J gene is TRBJ1-2, the V gene TRBV7-8; unclear D gene. Between the trimmed V and J ends, which lost 0 bases and 0 bases, there was a span of 5 bases. CDR1 is SGHVS and CDR2 is FQNEAQ in the germline V gene. CDR3 length equals 14 residues. CDR3 coding DNA: TGTGCCAGCAGCTTAGCGCAGACTAACTATGGCTACACCTTC. It specifies CASSLAQTNYGYTF.

The V and J genes are TRBV28 and TRBJ1-3; D gene unclear. The CDR3 runs to 16 residues. Germline lookup yields CDR1 MDHEN and CDR2 SYDVKM. V was trimmed by 2 bases and J by 0 bases, leaving 11 bases between them. The CDR3: CASSLPSHHSGNTIYF. For the CDR3, the DNA is TGTGCCAGCAGTTTACCCTCACACCACTCTGGAAACACCATATATTTT. Full variable domain (rest looked up from reference TRBV28 and TRBJ1-3): DVKVTQSSRYLVKRTGEKVFLECVQDMDHENMFWYRQDPGLGLRLIYFSYDVKMKEKGDIPEGYSVSREKKERFSLILESASTNQTSMYLCASSLPSHHSGNTIYFGEGSWLTVV.